These 13 T cell receptor beta chains originate from one sample sequenced in a study of cytomegalovirus exposure and HLA in healthy donors. Method: immunoSEQ multiplex PCR; TCRdb's copy keeps in-frame clones and lacks some. The table has 85,000 to 120,000 clones, about 87% seen once. Input material: PBMCs. Every receptor here comes from a woman in her late teens or twenties in good health and CMV-seropositive.

This chain joins TRBV5-4 and TRBJ2-3, with no clear D. The CDR3 is 18 residues long. Germline-derived CDR1 and CDR2 are SGHNT and YYREEE (reference sequence). V gave up 4 bases and J gave up 5 bases, with 26 bases separating them. The CDR3 bases are TGTGCCAGCAGCGTCGCACCCCTTATGGCGGCGTTGGTAGATACGCAGTATTTT. The encoded protein is CASSVAPLMAALVDTQYF.

V usage is TRBV7-9 and J usage is TRBJ1-6, with 7 bases aligning to TRBD1. Trimming cost V 4 bases and J 8 bases; bases outside gene matches: 2. The germline gives CDR1 SEHNR, CDR2 FQNEAQ (reference sequence). The CDR3 totals 13 residues. The CDR3 region is CASSYGTDSPLHF. The CDR3 DNA reads as TGTGCCAGCAGCTACGGGACAGATTCACCCCTCCACTTT. The full variable domain, completed using reference TRBV7-9 and TRBJ1-6, is DTGVSQNPRHKITKRGQNVTFRCDPISEHNRLYWYRQTLGQGPEFLTYFQNEAQLEKSRLLSDRFSAERPKGSFSTLEIQRTEQGDSAMYLCASSYGTDSPLHFGNGTRLTVT.

The rearrangement uses TRBV25-1 and TRBJ2-5; TRBD1 agrees at 8 bases. Germline CDR1 reads MGHDK; CDR2 reads SYGVNS. V lost 6 bases and J lost 3; bases outside the gene matches: 3. CDR3 length: 13 amino acids. The CDR3 nucleotides are TGTGCCAGCAGCCCGACAGGGGAAGAGACCCAGTACTTC. Amino acids: CASSPTGEETQYF.

This clone was detected once. The J gene is TRBJ2-2, the V gene TRBV27; 8 positions agree with TRBD2. Germline V lookup: CDR1 MNHEY, CDR2 SMNVEV (reference sequence). The CDR3 consists of 16 residues. With 2 bases clipped from V and 3 bases from J, the junction kept 5 bases outside the gene matches. DNA for the CDR3: TGTGCCAGCAGTTTAGGTGGCGGGGGGTACACCGGGGAGCTGTTTTTT. Its protein product is CASSLGGGGYTGELFF.

The genes are TRBV6-1 and TRBJ2-3; a weak D match, TRBD2 (5 bases). CDR1 is MNHNS, CDR2 SASEGT, per germline. Trimming cost V 7 bases and J 5 bases, with 13 bases left between them. CDR3 length: 13 residues. The CDR3 DNA reads as TGTGCCAGCACTAAGGTGGAGGTAGATACGCAGTATTTT. Translated: CASTKVEVDTQYF.

The chain has TRBV5-6 and TRBJ1-2, with D possibly TRBD1 on 6 matching bases. The ends were cut back, 4 bases at V and 8 bases at J, with 12 bases in the middle. CDR3 length equals 12 residues. Germline lookup yields CDR1 SGHDT and CDR2 YYEEEE. As DNA, the CDR3 is TGTGCCAGCAGCATGGACAGAGGGGGCTACACCTTC. Translating it yields CASSMDRGGYTF.

The chain recombines TRBV6-4 with TRBJ2-3; 9 bases line up with TRBD1. The CDR3 totals 15 residues. With V trimmed by 2 bases and J by 0 bases, 0 bases remained unmatched. Germline assignment: CDR1 MRHNA and CDR2 SNTAGT. The CDR3 nucleotides are TGTGCCAGCAGTGACGGACAGGGGAGCACAGATACGCAGTATTTT. Translation: CASSDGQGSTDTQYF.

The chain links TRBV7-9 to TRBJ2-1; 8 bases align to TRBD2. CDR1 and CDR2 (germline): SEHNR, FQNEAQ (reference sequence). The CDR3 contains 14 residues. V was pared by 5 bases and J by 5 bases, with 5 bases of the junction left unmatched. The CDR3 coding sequence is TGTGCCAGCAGCGAGCGGGGGCAAGACAATGAGCAGTTCTTC. Residues: CASSERGQDNEQFF. Using reference TRBV7-9 and TRBJ2-1 for the parts outside the CDR3, the full variable domain is DTGVSQNPRHKITKRGQNVTFRCDPISEHNRLYWYRQTLGQGPEFLTYFQNEAQLEKSRLLSDRFSAERPKGSFSTLEIQRTEQGDSAMYLCASSERGQDNEQFFGPGTRLTVL.

The chain joins TRBV7-2 to TRBJ2-2; TRBD1 agrees at 10 bases. The V segment lost 4 bases and the J segment 5 bases; nucleotides outside the gene matches: 4. This CDR3 has 15 amino acids. CDR1 and CDR2 (germline): SGHTA, FQGNSA. CDR3 amino acids: CASSWRDRGTGELFF. DNA for the CDR3: TGTGCCAGCAGCTGGAGGGACAGGGGAACCGGGGAGCTGTTTTTT.

The chain links TRBV28 to TRBJ2-7; tentatively, D is TRBD1 (6 bases). Germline CDR1 and CDR2: MDHEN and SYDVKM. V lost 8 bases to trimming and J lost 3 bases, with 14 bases between them. The CDR3 extends over 13 amino acids. DNA of the CDR3: TGTGCCAGCCTCGGACAGTTATACTACGAGCAGTACTTC. This gives the protein CASLGQLYYEQYF.

The chain couples TRBV7-9 to TRBJ1-2; tentative D call: TRBD1 (5 bases). CDR1 is SEHNR, CDR2 FQNEAQ, per germline (reference sequence). Trimming removed 1 base at V and 5 bases at J, with 8 bases between. The CDR3 consists of 13 residues. The DNA of the CDR3 is TGTGCCAGCAGCTTAGACAGGTCGTATGGCTACACCTTC. Translating it yields CASSLDRSYGYTF. The variable domain in full, completed from reference TRBV7-9 and TRBJ1-2, reads DTGVSQNPRHKITKRGQNVTFRCDPISEHNRLYWYRQTLGQGPEFLTYFQNEAQLEKSRLLSDRFSAERPKGSFSTLEIQRTEQGDSAMYLCASSLDRSYGYTFGSGTRLTVV.

The chain recombines TRBV11-3 with TRBJ2-3; perhaps TRBD2 as D (6 bases). Germline CDR1 reads SGHNT; CDR2 reads YENEEA. The CDR3 consists of 14 residues. The V gene lost 3 bases and the J gene lost 1 base, with 8 bases spanning the gap. The CDR3 DNA follows: TGTGCCAGCAGCTTGGGGACTGGCACAGATACGCAGTATTTT. Encoded protein: CASSLGTGTDTQYF.

This chain links TRBV7-8 with TRBJ1-1; the D gene is possibly TRBD1 (6 bases). V was cut by 5 bases and J by 4 bases, with 11 bases left in between. Germline lookup yields CDR1 SGHVS and CDR2 FQNEAQ. CDR3 length equals 13 residues. The CDR3 nucleotides read TGTGCCAGCAGCCTAGGGGGGGGCACTGAAGCTTTCTTT. Protein: CASSLGGGTEAFF.